A single sample gave rise to the 24 T cell receptor beta chains below, sequenced in a study of blood T cell repertoires in COVID-19. Sequencing was performed with immunoSEQ multiplex PCR; in TCRdb, only in-frame clones are kept and a portion is missing. In the table there are about 150,000 clones, approximately 85% of which are singletons. Sample: peripheral blood. The receptor source for this set is a woman aged 55-70 years with COVID-19, enrolled during active disease.

As DNA, the CDR3 is TGTGCCAGCAAACAGGGCTTCAACGAGCAGTACTTC. Translation gives CASKQGFNEQYF. The rearrangement links TRBV12-3 or TRBV12-4 to TRBJ2-7, with D possibly TRBD1 on 6 matching bases. Trimming stripped 7 bases from V and 5 bases from J, with 12 bases between. The CDR3 has 12 amino acids.

The table lists this clone with a count of one. V gene TRBV7-8 combines with J gene TRBJ1-2; maybe TRBD1 (6 bases). Per the germline V gene, CDR1 is SGHVS and CDR2 is FQNEAQ. The CDR3 contains 13 residues. The V end was cut by 7 bases, the J end by 4 bases, with 13 bases between. The CDR3 coding sequence is TGTGCCAGCACCTTTGACAGGTCCTATGGCTACACCTTC. This gives the protein CASTFDRSYGYTF.

The J gene is TRBJ2-1, the V gene TRBV5-6, with TRBD1 identical over 7 bases. The V and J ends lost 6 bases and 7 bases, in that order; junction bases with no gene match: 7. The length of the CDR3 is 13 residues. CDR1 and CDR2 (germline): SGHDT, YYEEEE. Here the CDR3 reads CASTLDRVNEQFF. The DNA for the CDR3 is TGTGCCAGCACCCTAGACAGGGTAAATGAGCAGTTCTTC.

The chain joins TRBV6-6 to TRBJ1-1, with TRBD1 identical over 8 bases. V was clipped by 5 bases and J by 3 bases; unmatched bases: 14. The germline V gene has CDR1 MNHNY and CDR2 SVGAGI (reference sequence). CDR3 length: 17 residues. The chain's CDR3 is CASSPRQGLRGDTEAFF. The CDR3, as DNA: TGTGCCAGCAGTCCACGACAGGGGCTGAGGGGCGACACTGAAGCTTTCTTT.

The rearrangement uses TRBV12-3 or TRBV12-4 and TRBJ2-3; the D is unclear. Trimming took 2 bases from V and 4 from J, leaving 7 bases between them. The CDR3 has 13 residues. In DNA, the CDR3 is TGTGCCAGCAGTTTACACGCGCCAGATACGCAGTATTTT. Protein: CASSLHAPDTQYF.

This clone was seen a handful of times. V and J are TRBV5-1 and TRBJ2-2; D gene ambiguous. CDR1 is SGHRS, CDR2 YFSETQ, per germline. Trimming shortened V by 0 bases and J by 1 base, and 4 bases separated the two germline ends. The CDR3 contains 14 residues. CDR3 DNA sequence: TGCGCCAGCAGCTTGGCCTTGAACACCGGGGAGCTGTTTTTT. It codes for CASSLALNTGELFF.

The genes are TRBV27 and TRBJ1-1; D perhaps matches TRBD1 (5 bases). Trimming stripped 5 bases from V and 1 base from J, with 17 bases between. The CDR3 length is 16 residues. Looked up from germline, CDR1 is MNHEY and CDR2 is SMNVEV (reference sequence). Here the CDR3 reads CASSRLLITGNTEAFF. CDR3 sequence (DNA): TGTGCCAGCAGTCGACTTCTAATAACAGGGAACACTGAAGCTTTCTTT.

Remarks on this clone: The sample holds other DNA sequences that translate to the same CDR3. This sequence joins TRBV2 and TRBJ2-7; D might be TRBD2 (6 bases). V was shortened by 3 bases and J by 5 bases, with 11 bases between the two germline ends. Germline V CDR1 and CDR2: SNHLY, FYNNEI. The CDR3 spans 13 residues. CDR3 nucleotide sequence: TGTGCCAGCAGTGATTTGCGGGGTAACGAGCAGTACGTC. It is translated as CASSDLRGNEQYV.

This clone is a singleton in its sample. J is TRBJ2-3 and V is TRBV3-1 (or the pseudogene TRBV3-2); the D is unclear. V was shortened by 3 bases and J by 4 bases, with 8 bases between the two germline ends. CDR1 and CDR2 from the germline V gene are LGHDT and YNNKEL (reference sequence). The CDR3 consists of 13 residues. CDR3 coding DNA: TGTGCCAGCAGCCAGGTAGCAGCAGATACGCAGTATTTT. Protein: CASSQVAADTQYF.

J is TRBJ2-3 and V is TRBV11-3; TRBD1 agrees at 11 bases. This CDR3 has 15 amino acids. The J segment lost 4 bases and the V segment lost 5 bases, leaving 5 bases of the junction unmatched. Per the germline V gene, CDR1 is SGHNT and CDR2 is YENEEA. CDR3 DNA sequence: TGTGCCAGCAGCCAGGACAGGGGGCGCGCAGATACGCAGTATTTT. Amino acid sequence: CASSQDRGRADTQYF.

This chain uses TRBV5-5 with TRBJ1-4, with 11 positions matching TRBD1. Trimming removed 0 bases from V and 10 bases from J; junction bases left unmatched: 8. CDR1 is SGHKS and CDR2 is YYEKEE in the germline V gene (reference sequence). The CDR3 runs 16 residues. This chain's CDR3 is CASSLDLRTGGRKLFF. The CDR3 region has the DNA TGTGCCAGCAGCTTGGATCTCCGGACAGGGGGCCGAAAACTGTTTTTT.

The chain is built from TRBV27 and TRBJ2-3; TRBD2 might be the D (6 bases). The CDR3 is 15 amino acids. V was shortened by 1 base and J by 0 bases, with 8 bases between the two germline ends. Germline V lookup: CDR1 MNHEY, CDR2 SMNVEV (reference sequence). The CDR3 DNA sequence: TGTGCCAGCAGTTTATTAGCGGTTAGCACAGATACGCAGTATTTT. It specifies CASSLLAVSTDTQYF.

The gene calls are TRBV4-1 and TRBJ2-5, with D uncertain. Trimming removed 1 base from V and 0 bases from J, with 9 bases in between. This CDR3 has 15 residues. Germline values: CDR1 MGHRA, CDR2 YSYEKL. The CDR3 loop reads CASSQGLVNQETQYF. The CDR3 nucleotides are TGCGCCAGCAGCCAAGGACTTGTAAACCAAGAGACCCAGTACTTC.

The V call is TRBV3-1 (or the pseudogene TRBV3-2), the J call TRBJ1-3, with 9 bases lining up with TRBD1. Germline CDR1 is LGHDT and CDR2 is YNNKEL (reference sequence). J lost 4 bases, V lost 0 bases, and 4 bases had no gene match. The CDR3 consists of 16 residues. DNA of the CDR3: TGTGCCAGCAGCCAAGATACAGGGGGCGCCGGAAACACCATATATTTT. Amino acid sequence: CASSQDTGGAGNTIYF.

This clone was seen once. The chain combines TRBV5-1 with TRBJ2-1; 8 positions match TRBD2. CDR1 is SGHRS, CDR2 YFSETQ, per germline. The CDR3 extends over 15 amino acids. J gave up 6 bases and V 2 bases, and 7 bases lay outside the gene matches. DNA for the CDR3: TGCGCCAGCAGCTTACGAGCGGGAGCGGTCAATGAGCAGTTCTTC. Its protein is CASSLRAGAVNEQFF.

This chain joins TRBV3-1 (or the pseudogene TRBV3-2) and TRBJ1-6; 7 nucleotides line up with TRBD1. This CDR3 comprises 13 residues. In germline, CDR1 is LGHDT, CDR2 YNNKEL (reference sequence). V was pared by 4 bases and J by 10 bases, with 4 bases of the junction left unmatched. CDR3 amino acids: CASSLTQGSPLHF. The CDR3 DNA sequence: TGTGCCAGCAGCCTCACACAGGGGTCACCCCTCCACTTT.

The CDR3 region has the DNA TGTGCCAGCAGCCTATCTAGGGGGACTGAAGCTTTCTTT. Translating it yields CASSLSRGTEAFF. This chain links TRBV5-6 with TRBJ1-1, with D possibly being TRBD1 (6 bases). CDR3 length: 13 residues. V lost 4 bases to trimming and J lost 5 bases, with 12 bases between them. Per germline, CDR1 SGHDT and CDR2 YYEEEE.

This chain joins TRBV9 and TRBJ1-3, with a tentative D call TRBD1 (5 bases). V lost 0 bases and J 0 bases, leaving 16 bases between the germline ends. The CDR3 contains 18 residues. Germline V gene lookup returns CDR1 SGDLS and CDR2 YYNGEE. In nucleotides, the CDR3 is TGTGCCAGCAGCGTAGCTGGGGGACTCAAGACCTCTGGAAACACCATATATTTT. Encoded protein: CASSVAGGLKTSGNTIYF.

This clone was seen only once. The chain uses TRBV19 and TRBJ1-2, with D hard to call. The CDR3 has 13 residues. Germline loops: CDR1 LNHDA, CDR2 SQIVND (reference sequence). Trimming removed 9 bases from V and 4 bases from J, with 15 bases in between. Here the CDR3 DNA reads TGTGCCAGCCTACAGTTTCTCGGCTATGGCTACACCTTC. Protein sequence: CASLQFLGYGYTF.

J is TRBJ1-3 and V is TRBV6-1, with D unresolved. Germline CDR1 is MNHNS and CDR2 is SASEGT. V was cut by 1 base and J by 4 bases, with 8 bases left in between. This CDR3 comprises 14 residues. The CDR3 nucleotides read TGTGCCAGCAGTGAAGTGGCCTCCGGAAACACCATATATTTT. Translating gives CASSEVASGNTIYF.

The chain links TRBV7-8 to TRBJ2-2; TRBD1 matches at 12 bases. The CDR3 is 22 amino acids. In germline, CDR1 is SGHVS, CDR2 FQNEAQ. With V trimmed by 5 bases and J by 2 bases, 21 bases remained unmatched. CDR3 sequence: CASSAAYPGQGATGYNTGELFF. DNA of the CDR3: TGTGCCAGCAGCGCAGCCTACCCGGGACAGGGGGCGACGGGCTATAACACCGGGGAGCTGTTTTTT.

The gene calls are TRBV2 and TRBJ1-5; D gene ambiguous. Germline-derived CDR1 and CDR2 are SNHLY and FYNNEI. The CDR3 is made up of 14 amino acids. V shed 6 bases and J shed 2 bases, with 11 bases lying between them. CDR3 residues: CASRGDGGNQPQHF. CDR3 DNA: TGTGCCAGCAGGGGTGACGGGGGCAATCAGCCCCAGCATTTT.

The rearrangement joins TRBV5-6 to TRBJ2-1; tentative D call: TRBD1 (6 bases). The CDR3 contains 15 residues. The V gene's germline CDR1 is SGHDT and CDR2 YYEEEE. V lost 4 bases and J 2 bases, leaving 13 bases between the germline ends. The CDR3 is CASSRGTTPYNEQFF. DNA for the CDR3: TGTGCCAGCAGCAGGGGGACGACACCCTACAATGAGCAGTTCTTC.

In this sample, this clone turned up once. The V gene is TRBV2, the J gene TRBJ1-3, with 8 bases matching TRBD1. The germline gives CDR1 SNHLY, CDR2 FYNNEI. The CDR3 is 13 amino acids. V lost 7 bases, J lost 9 bases, and 8 bases stayed unmatched. The DNA of the CDR3 is TGTGCCAGCACCAAGGACAGGGAACTCACCATATATTTT. Amino acids: CASTKDRELTIYF. Complete variable domain (other parts from reference TRBV2 and TRBJ1-3): EPEVTQTPSHQVTQMGQEVILRCVPISNHLYFYWYRQILGQKVEFLVSFYNNEISEKSEIFDDQFSVERPDGSNFTLKIRSTKLEDSAMYFCASTKDRELTIYFGEGSWLTVV.